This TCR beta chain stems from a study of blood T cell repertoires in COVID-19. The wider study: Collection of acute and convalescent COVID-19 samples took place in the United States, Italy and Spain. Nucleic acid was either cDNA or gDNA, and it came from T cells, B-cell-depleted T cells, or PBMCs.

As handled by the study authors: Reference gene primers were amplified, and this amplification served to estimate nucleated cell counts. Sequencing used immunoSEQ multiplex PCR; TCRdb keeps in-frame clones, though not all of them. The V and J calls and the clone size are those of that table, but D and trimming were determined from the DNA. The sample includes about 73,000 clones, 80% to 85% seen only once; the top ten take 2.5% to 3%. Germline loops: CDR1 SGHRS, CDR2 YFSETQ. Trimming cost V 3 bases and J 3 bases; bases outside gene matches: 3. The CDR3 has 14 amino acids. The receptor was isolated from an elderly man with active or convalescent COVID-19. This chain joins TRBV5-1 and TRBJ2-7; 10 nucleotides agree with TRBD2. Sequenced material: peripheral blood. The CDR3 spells CASSSRLAGYEQYF. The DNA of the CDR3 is TGCGCCAGCAGCTCGCGACTAGCGGGCTACGAGCAGTACTTC.